The 10 T cell receptor beta chains presented below share a single source sample, sequenced in a study of molecular identifiers for immune sequencing clone quantification. TCRdb redid the calling of the PCR reads with MiXCR, one entry per CDR3 protein. In the table there are more than 550,000 distinct CDR3 sequences, around 25% of which are singletons. Sequencing was done on a sample of naive CD8+ T cells from blood, with Jurkat cell RNA spiked in. Noted subset: FACS-sorted CD8+CD4-CCR7+CD45RA+ naive T cells. The receptors were gathered from a human donor in good health. Some libraries in this study had Jurkat cell RNA spiked in.

The chain recombines TRBV6-5 with TRBJ2-7, with D possibly matching TRBD1 (7 bases). In germline, CDR1 is MNHEY, CDR2 SVGAGI. The CDR3 extends over 14 amino acids. The V gene lost 2 bases and the J gene lost 6 bases, with 14 bases spanning the gap. CDR3 protein: CASSYPVQGGEQYF. The CDR3 nucleotides read TGTGCCAGCAGTTACCCGGTGCAGGGGGGCGAGCAGTACTTC.

Regarding this clonotype: Given a much more abundant clone one base away, this may be a read error. The chain couples TRBV9 to TRBJ1-4; D uncertain. The V end lost 0 bases, the J end lost 1 base, and 7 bases lay between the germline ends. CDR1 is SGDLS, CDR2 YYNGEE, per germline. CDR3 length: 15 residues. CDR3 region: CASSVGGVTNEKLFF. CDR3 DNA: TGTGCCAGCAGCGTAGGCGGAGTAACTAATGAAAAACTGTTTTTT.

This clonotype was counted only a few times. This chain joins TRBV7-2 and TRBJ1-5, with D unclear. This CDR3 contains 14 residues. V lost 9 bases to trimming and J lost 6 bases, with 18 bases between them. Germline CDR1 and CDR2: SGHTA and FQGNSA. The CDR3 nucleotides read TGTGCCAGGTCGAAAGCTCTTAGGAGTCAGCCCCAGCATTTT. It encodes CARSKALRSQPQHF.

This clonotype was observed at least ten times. The V call is TRBV7-6, the J call TRBJ2-5; 14 bases are shared with TRBD2. From germline, CDR1 is SGHVS and CDR2 FNYEAQ. V gave up 5 bases and J gave up 4 bases; unmatched junction bases: 15. This CDR3 contains 19 residues. Here the CDR3 reads CASSLLPGTSGGSRETQYF. CDR3 nucleotide sequence: TGTGCCAGCAGCCTCCTCCCCGGGACTAGCGGGGGCTCTCGAGAGACCCAGTACTTC.

This chain uses TRBV5-1 with TRBJ1-1; the D is unclear. This CDR3 is built from 15 residues. Trimming left V 0 bases short and J 2 bases short, with 11 bases between. Germline CDR1 SGHRS, CDR2 YFSETQ. Here the CDR3 reads CASSLAGRRNTEAFF. DNA for the CDR3: TGCGCCAGCAGCTTGGCTGGCAGGAGAAACACTGAAGCTTTCTTT.

The rearrangement joins TRBV7-9 to TRBJ2-7; D gene uncertain. V was trimmed by 0 bases and J by 6 bases, leaving 9 bases between them. This CDR3 has 13 residues. From germline, CDR1 is SEHNR and CDR2 FQNEAQ (reference sequence). The CDR3, as DNA: TGTGCCAGCAGCTTAGCAATAGAAGGCGAGCAGTACTTC. Encoded protein: CASSLAIEGEQYF.

The chain recombines TRBV30 with TRBJ1-2; D remains unclear. The CDR3 length is 15 residues. The germline V gene has CDR1 GTSNPN and CDR2 SVGIG (reference sequence). V lost 0 bases and J 5 bases, leaving 16 bases between the germline ends. DNA for the CDR3: TGTGCCTGGAGTGTACCCCCATCTGGGGTATATGGCTACACCTTC. Protein: CAWSVPPSGVYGYTF.

V and J are TRBV6-2 or TRBV6-3 and TRBJ2-5; D gene ambiguous. Germline V gene sequence: CDR1 MNHEY, CDR2 SVGEGT. The CDR3 is 15 amino acids. The germline V and J ends were trimmed by 7 bases and 3 bases, with 18 bases remaining between them. The CDR3 DNA is TGTGCCAGCACTGACCTCCCGTGGATGGAAGAGACCCAGTACTTC. This encodes CASTDLPWMEETQYF.

This clonotype was counted between two and nine times. This sequence joins TRBV27 and TRBJ2-1; D unclear. The germline V and J ends were trimmed by 3 bases and 7 bases, with 7 bases remaining between them. The CDR3 spans 12 residues. In germline, CDR1 is MNHEY, CDR2 SMNVEV (reference sequence). The DNA for the CDR3 is TGTGCCAGCAGTTTTCAGCATAATGAGCAGTTCTTC. Translating gives CASSFQHNEQFF.

On this clonotype: Possible read error: a much larger clone is one base away. The CDR3 bases are TGTACCAGCAGGGACAGGGGTCACGAGCAGTACTTC. This encodes CTSRDRGHEQYF. The chain uses TRBV6-6 and TRBJ2-7; 10 nucleotides align to TRBD1. The germline gives CDR1 MNHNY, CDR2 SVGAGI (reference sequence). The CDR3 contains 12 residues.